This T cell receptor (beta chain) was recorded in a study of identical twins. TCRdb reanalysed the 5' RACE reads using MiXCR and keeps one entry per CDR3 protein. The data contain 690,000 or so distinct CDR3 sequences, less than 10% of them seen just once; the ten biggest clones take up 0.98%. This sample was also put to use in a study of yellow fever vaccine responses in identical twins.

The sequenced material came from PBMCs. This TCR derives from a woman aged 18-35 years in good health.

CDR3 sequence: CASSPGLVVYEQYF. The CDR3 bases are TGTGCCAGCAGTCCGGGACTAGTTGTCTACGAGCAGTACTTC. J is TRBJ2-7 and V is TRBV2; 8 bases line up with TRBD2. The V gene end was trimmed by 5 bases and the J gene end by 3 bases; junction bases not matched to a gene: 6. The CDR3 length is 14 residues. Germline lookup yields CDR1 SNHLY and CDR2 FYNNEI.